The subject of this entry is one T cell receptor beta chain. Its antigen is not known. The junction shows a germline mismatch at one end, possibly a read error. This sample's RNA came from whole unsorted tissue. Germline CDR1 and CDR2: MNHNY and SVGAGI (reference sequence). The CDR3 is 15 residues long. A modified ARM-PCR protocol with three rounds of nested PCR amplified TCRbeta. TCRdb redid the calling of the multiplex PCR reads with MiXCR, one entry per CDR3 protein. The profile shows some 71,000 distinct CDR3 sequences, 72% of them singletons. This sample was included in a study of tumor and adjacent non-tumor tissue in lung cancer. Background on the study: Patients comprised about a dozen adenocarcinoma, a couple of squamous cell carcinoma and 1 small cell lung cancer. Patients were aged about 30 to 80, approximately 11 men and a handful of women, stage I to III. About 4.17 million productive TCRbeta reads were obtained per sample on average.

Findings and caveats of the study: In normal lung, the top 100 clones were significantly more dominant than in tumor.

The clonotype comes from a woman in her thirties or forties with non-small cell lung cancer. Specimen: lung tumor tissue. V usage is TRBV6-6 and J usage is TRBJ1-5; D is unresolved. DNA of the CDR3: TGTGCCATCAGTTCCCCGGGCAGTTTCATTCAACCCCAGCATTTT. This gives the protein CAISSPGSFIQPQHF.